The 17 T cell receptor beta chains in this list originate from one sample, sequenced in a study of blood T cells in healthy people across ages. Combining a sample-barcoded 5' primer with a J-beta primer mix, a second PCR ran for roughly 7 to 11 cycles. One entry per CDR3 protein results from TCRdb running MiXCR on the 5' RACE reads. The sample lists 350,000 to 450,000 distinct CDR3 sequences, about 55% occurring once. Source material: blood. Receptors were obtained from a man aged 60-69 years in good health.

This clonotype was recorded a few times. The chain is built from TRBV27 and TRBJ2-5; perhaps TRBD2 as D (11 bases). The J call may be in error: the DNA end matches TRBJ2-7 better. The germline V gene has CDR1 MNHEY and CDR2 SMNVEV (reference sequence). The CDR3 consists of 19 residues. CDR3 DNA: TGTGCCAGCAGTACACGGGACAGGGGAAAACTAGCGGGAGTCTACGAGCAGTACTTC. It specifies CASSTRDRGKLAGVYEQYF.

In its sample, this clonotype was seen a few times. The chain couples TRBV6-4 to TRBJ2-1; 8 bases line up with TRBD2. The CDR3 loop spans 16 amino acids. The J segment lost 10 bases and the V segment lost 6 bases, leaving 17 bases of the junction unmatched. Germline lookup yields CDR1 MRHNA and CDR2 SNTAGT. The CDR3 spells CASSPRSAGGHLEQFF. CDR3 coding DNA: TGTGCCAGCAGCCCCAGGAGCGCGGGGGGTCATCTGGAGCAGTTCTTC.

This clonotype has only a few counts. This CDR3 reads CASSPLGPQSSYEQYF. CDR3 nucleotides: TGTGCCAGCTCACCACTGGGACCCCAAAGCTCCTACGAGCAGTACTTC. The V and J genes are TRBV18 and TRBJ2-7; D is tentatively TRBD1 or TRBD2 (5 bases each). Germline V gene data show CDR1 as KGHSH and CDR2 as LQKENI. V was clipped by 1 base and J by 0 bases, with 13 bases between them. This CDR3 region has 16 residues.

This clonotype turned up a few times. The CDR3 region is CASSLDRGEAFF. In DNA, the CDR3 is TGTGCCAGCAGCTTAGACAGGGGTGAAGCTTTCTTT. The rearrangement links TRBV7-2 to TRBJ1-1, with TRBD1 identical over 7 bases. The J segment lost 7 bases and the V segment lost 1 base, leaving 0 bases of the junction unmatched. Germline-derived CDR1 and CDR2 are SGHTA and FQGNSA. The length of the CDR3 is 12 residues. The full variable domain, in which reference TRBV7-2 and TRBJ1-1 provide the parts outside the CDR3, is GAGVSQSPSNKVTEKGKDVELRCDPISGHTALYWYRQSLGQGLEFLIYFQGNSAPDKSGLPSDRFSAERTGGSVSTLTIQRTQQEDSAVYLCASSLDRGEAFFGQGTRLTVV.

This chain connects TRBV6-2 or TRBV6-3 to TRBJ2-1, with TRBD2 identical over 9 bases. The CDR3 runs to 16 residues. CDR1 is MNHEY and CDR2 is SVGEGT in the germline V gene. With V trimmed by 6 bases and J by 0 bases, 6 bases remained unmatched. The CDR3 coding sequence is TGTGCCAGCAGCATAGCGGGGGTCAGCTCCTACAATGAGCAGTTCTTC. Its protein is CASSIAGVSSYNEQFF.

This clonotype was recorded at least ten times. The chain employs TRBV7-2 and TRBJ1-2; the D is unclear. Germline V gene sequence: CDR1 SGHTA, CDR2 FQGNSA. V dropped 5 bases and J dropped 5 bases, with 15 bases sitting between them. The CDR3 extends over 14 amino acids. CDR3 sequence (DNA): TGTGCCAGCAGCCCCTACTGGCAGGAGTATGGCTACACCTTC. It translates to CASSPYWQEYGYTF.

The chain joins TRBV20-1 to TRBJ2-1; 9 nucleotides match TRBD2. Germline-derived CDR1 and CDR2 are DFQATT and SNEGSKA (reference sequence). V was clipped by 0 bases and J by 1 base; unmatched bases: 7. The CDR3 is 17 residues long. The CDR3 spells CSARDPASGESYNEQFF. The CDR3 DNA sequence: TGCAGTGCTAGAGATCCGGCTAGCGGGGAATCCTACAATGAGCAGTTCTTC.

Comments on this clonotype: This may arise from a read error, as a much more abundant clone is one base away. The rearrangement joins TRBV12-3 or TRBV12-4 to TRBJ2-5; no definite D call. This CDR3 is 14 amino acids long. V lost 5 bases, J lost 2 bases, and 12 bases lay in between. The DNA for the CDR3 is TGTGCCAGCAGTCGACGAGCGAGGCAAGAGACCCAGTACTTC. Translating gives CASSRRARQETQYF.

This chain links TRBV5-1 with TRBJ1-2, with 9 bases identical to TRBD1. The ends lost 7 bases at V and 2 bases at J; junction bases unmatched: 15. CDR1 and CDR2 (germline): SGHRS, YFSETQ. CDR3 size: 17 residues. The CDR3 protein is CASGKGQGEIFNYGYTF. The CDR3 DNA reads TGCGCCAGCGGGAAGGGACAGGGCGAAATCTTCAACTATGGCTACACCTTC.

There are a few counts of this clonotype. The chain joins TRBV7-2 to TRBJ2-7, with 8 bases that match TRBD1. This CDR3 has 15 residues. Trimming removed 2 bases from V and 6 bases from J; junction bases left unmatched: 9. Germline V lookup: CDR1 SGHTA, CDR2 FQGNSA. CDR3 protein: CASSLPGQGRFEQYF. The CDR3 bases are TGTGCCAGCAGCTTACCCGGACAGGGACGCTTCGAGCAGTACTTC.

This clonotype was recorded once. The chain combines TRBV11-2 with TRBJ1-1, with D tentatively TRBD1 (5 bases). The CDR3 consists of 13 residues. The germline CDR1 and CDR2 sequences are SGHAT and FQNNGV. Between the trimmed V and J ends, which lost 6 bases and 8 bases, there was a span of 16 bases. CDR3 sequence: CASSPLGGAEAFF. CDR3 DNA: TGTGCCAGCAGTCCCTTGGGGGGAGCAGAAGCTTTCTTT.

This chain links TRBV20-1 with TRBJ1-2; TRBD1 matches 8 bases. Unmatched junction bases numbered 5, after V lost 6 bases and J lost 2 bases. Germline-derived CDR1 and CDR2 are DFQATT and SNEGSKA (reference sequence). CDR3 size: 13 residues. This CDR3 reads CSARTGKNYGYTF. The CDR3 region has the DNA TGCAGTGCCCGGACAGGGAAGAACTATGGCTACACCTTC.

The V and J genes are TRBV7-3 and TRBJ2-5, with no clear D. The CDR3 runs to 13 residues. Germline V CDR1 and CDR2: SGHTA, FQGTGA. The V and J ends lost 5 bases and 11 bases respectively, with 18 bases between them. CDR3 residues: CASSPNAHNEQYF. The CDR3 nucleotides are TGTGCCAGCAGCCCCAACGCGCACAATGAGCAGTACTTC.

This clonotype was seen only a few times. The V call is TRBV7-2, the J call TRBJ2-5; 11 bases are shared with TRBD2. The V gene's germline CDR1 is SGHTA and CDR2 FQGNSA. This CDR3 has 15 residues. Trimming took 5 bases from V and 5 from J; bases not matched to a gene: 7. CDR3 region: CASSPRGTSGETQYF. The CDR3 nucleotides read TGTGCCAGCAGCCCCAGGGGGACTAGCGGTGAGACCCAGTACTTC.

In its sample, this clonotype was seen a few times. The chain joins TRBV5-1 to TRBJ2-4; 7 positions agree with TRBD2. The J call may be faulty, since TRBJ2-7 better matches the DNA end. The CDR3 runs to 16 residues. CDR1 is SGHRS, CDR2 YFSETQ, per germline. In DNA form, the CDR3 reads TGCGCCAGCAGCTTGTTCGCCGCCGCGGGAGAACGCGAGCAGTACTTC. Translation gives CASSLFAAAGEREQYF.

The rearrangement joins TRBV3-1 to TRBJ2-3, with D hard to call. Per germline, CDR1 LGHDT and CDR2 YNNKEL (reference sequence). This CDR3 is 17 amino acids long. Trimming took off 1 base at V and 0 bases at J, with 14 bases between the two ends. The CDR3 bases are TGTGCCAGCAGCCAAGCGCTGATGGGCGATAGCACAGATACGCAGTATTTT. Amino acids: CASSQALMGDSTDTQYF.

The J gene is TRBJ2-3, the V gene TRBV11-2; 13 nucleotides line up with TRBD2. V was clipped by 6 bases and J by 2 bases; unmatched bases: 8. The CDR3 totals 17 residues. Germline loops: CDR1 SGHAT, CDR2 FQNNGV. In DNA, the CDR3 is TGTGCCAGCAGAACAGAGGGACTAGCGGGGATCACAGATACGCAGTATTTT. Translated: CASRTEGLAGITDTQYF.